This note documents a single T cell receptor (beta chain) sequence. What it binds is not known. 60 Vbeta and 13 Jbeta primers were used in PCR. The assay was immunoSEQ multiplex PCR, and TCRdb's table has in-frame clones only and misses some. The sample lists approximately 160,000 clones, 77% occurring once. V lost 6 bases to trimming and J lost 5 bases; unmatched junction nucleotides: 7. CDR3 length: 15 amino acids. Germline CDR1 is MNHNS and CDR2 is SASEGT. The data are from a study of cytomegalovirus exposure and HLA in healthy donors. For the study at large: HLA-typed donors were the source of 83 million or so unique TCRs held in an early data release. Regarding the study as a whole: Later work associated 17,000 or so TCR beta sequences with HLA alleles at 0.05 false discovery rate. Analyses of presence and absence presupposed an approximately uniform sequencing depth across donors. The CMV antigen specificity of three CMV-associated chains was confirmed through in vitro analysis.

The clonotype was recovered from a woman in her thirties in good health and CMV-seronegative. The V call is TRBV6-1, the J call TRBJ2-5; 12 bases line up with TRBD2. The sample was PBMCs. CDR3 DNA: TGTGCCAGCAGAGGACTAGCGGGGTTAAGGGAGACCCAGTACTTC. Amino acid sequence: CASRGLAGLRETQYF.